The 30 T cell receptor beta chains presented below share a single source sample, sequenced in a study of prognosis after radiotherapy for stage I lung cancer. Amplification of TCR beta CDR3 from genomic DNA used two-round multiplex PCR. Round-one PCR had primers specific to each TRBV and TRBJ gene. TCRdb reprocessed the multiplex PCR reads via MiXCR and lists one record per CDR3 protein. The sample consists of around 16,000 distinct CDR3 sequences, around 45% of them appearing once. The source was PBMCs, collected before or after stereotactic body radiation therapy (not recorded which). These TCRs come from a donor over 45 with non-small cell lung cancer.

This clonotype has at least ten counts. J is TRBJ1-4 and V is TRBV18; D call uncertain. V shed 0 bases and J shed 6 bases, with 2 bases lying between them. The CDR3 is 12 amino acids. Germline V gene sequence: CDR1 KGHSH, CDR2 LQKENI. The CDR3 bases are TGTGCCAGCTCACCACCGGATGAAAAACTGTTTTTT. Protein product: CASSPPDEKLFF. Combining the CDR3 with reference TRBV18 and TRBJ1-4 gives the whole variable domain NAGVMQNPRHLVRRRGQEARLRCSPMKGHSHVYWYRQLPEEGLKFMVYLQKENIIDESGMPKERFSAEFPKEGPSILRIQQVVRGDSAAYFCASSPPDEKLFFGSGTQLSVL.

The chain has TRBV28 and TRBJ1-2; 10 nucleotides agree with TRBD1. The CDR3 is made up of 15 amino acids. Germline lookup yields CDR1 MDHEN and CDR2 SYDVKM. V shed 5 bases, J shed 8 bases, and the junction held 11 bases outside the gene matches. CDR3 DNA: TGTGCCAGCAGTGCCCCGGGACAGGGGTATACAGGCTACACCTTC. It codes for CASSAPGQGYTGYTF.

The chain is built from TRBV5-1 and TRBJ2-1; tentative D call: TRBD1 (5 bases). CDR3 length equals 13 residues. V was shortened by 4 bases and J by 4 bases, with 9 bases between the two germline ends. Germline-derived CDR1 and CDR2 are SGHRS and YFSETQ. In DNA form, the CDR3 reads TGCGCCAGCAGCATGACAGCGTACAATGAGCAGTTCTTC. Protein: CASSMTAYNEQFF.

In this sample, this clonotype turned up a few times. The conserved closing phenylalanine or tryptophan is absent in this CDR3, likely reflecting a read error. The chain couples TRBV20-1 to TRBJ2-5; the D gene is possibly TRBD2 (5 bases). The V gene lost 1 base and the J gene lost 0 bases, with 6 bases spanning the gap. CDR1 and CDR2 from the germline V gene are DFQATT and SNEGSKA (reference sequence). CDR3 length: 13 residues. In DNA form, the CDR3 reads TGCAGTGCTAGAGGAGGGCACCAAGAGACCCAGTACCTC. The encoded protein is CSARGGHQETQYL.

Regarding this clonotype: With a much larger clone just one base away, this may be a read error. DNA for the CDR3: TGTGCCACCAGCAGAGAGAGGAGCGGGAGGGCCTCAGAGACCCATTACTTC. This codes for CATSRERSGRASETHYF. This rearrangement joins TRBV15 to TRBJ2-5; 10 positions agree with TRBD2. The CDR3 totals 17 residues. Germline loops: CDR1 LNHNV, CDR2 YYDKDF (reference sequence). The entire variable domain, with the rest obtained from reference TRBV15 and TRBJ2-5, is as follows: DAMVIQNPRYQVTQFGKPVTLSCSQTLNHNVMYWYQQKSSQAPKLLFHYYDKDFNNEADTPDNFQSRRPNTSFCFLDIRSPGLGDTAMYLCATSRERSGRASETHYFGPGTRLLVL.

The chain is built from TRBV28 and TRBJ1-2; no reliable D call. V shed 7 bases and J shed 2 bases, with 8 bases lying between them. Germline assignment: CDR1 MDHEN and CDR2 SYDVKM. This CDR3 has 12 amino acids. CDR3 nucleotides: TGTGCCAGCACCCCGGGGAACTATGGCTACACCTTC. Translating it yields CASTPGNYGYTF.

This clonotype showed up many times. The CDR3 nucleotides read TGTGCCAGCAGTGAAGGGACAGCTTCATCTAACTATGGCTACACCTTC. This codes for CASSEGTASSNYGYTF. The rearrangement links TRBV25-1 to TRBJ1-2; 7 bases match TRBD1. The CDR3 sequence is 16 residues long. J lost 0 bases, V lost 2 bases, and 6 bases had no gene match. Germline V lookup: CDR1 MGHDK, CDR2 SYGVNS.

This clonotype occurred once. The gene calls are TRBV20-1 and TRBJ1-5; D is unresolved. This CDR3 comprises 14 residues. Germline V lookup: CDR1 DFQATT, CDR2 SNEGSKA (reference sequence). Trimming stripped 2 bases from V and 2 bases from J, with 10 bases between. CDR3 protein: CSARMNSGNQPQHF. The CDR3 DNA is TGCAGTGCTAGAATGAACTCGGGCAATCAGCCCCAGCATTTT.

The chain links TRBV6-4 to TRBJ2-3; 9 bases agree with TRBD2. The CDR3 is 15 residues long. Trimming at V came to 7 bases and at J to 1 base, leaving 6 bases not matched to a gene. Germline V gives CDR1 MRHNA, CDR2 SNTAGT. CDR3 sequence (DNA): TGTGCCAGCAAACTTAGCGGGAGCGGCACAGATACGCAGTATTTT. This encodes CASKLSGSGTDTQYF.

This clonotype was counted ten times or more. This chain links TRBV27 with TRBJ2-4; D gene ambiguous. CDR1 is MNHEY, CDR2 SMNVEV, per germline (reference sequence). Trimming pared 4 bases from V and 7 bases from J, leaving 14 bases between. The CDR3 length is 14 residues. CDR3 DNA: TGTGCCAGCAGTTCTTTGGGCAGCAAGAACATTCAGTACTTC. It yields the protein CASSSLGSKNIQYF.

CDR3 region: CSVEDQNTEAFF. The CDR3 DNA reads as TGCAGCGTTGAAGATCAGAACACTGAAGCTTTCTTT. The V call is TRBV29-1, the J call TRBJ1-1, with D unclear. The V end lost 0 bases, the J end lost 1 base, and 3 bases lay between the germline ends. The CDR3 has 12 amino acids. Germline CDR1 SQVTM, CDR2 ANQGSEA.

Of note for this clonotype: A far larger clone is off by one base, so a read error is likely. V and J are TRBV11-2 and TRBJ2-2, with 7 bases identical to TRBD1. The CDR3 has 14 residues. J gave up 1 base and V 5 bases, and 1 base lay outside the gene matches. The germline gives CDR1 SGHAT, CDR2 FQNNGV. CDR3 DNA: TGTGCCAGCAGCCGACAGGGGAACACCGGGGAGCTGTTTTTT. Translated: CASSRQGNTGELFF.

Of note for this clonotype: A far larger clone is one base from this, pointing to a likely read error. This chain links TRBV6-2 or TRBV6-3 with TRBJ1-5; possible D gene TRBD1, 6 bases. Trimming left V 2 bases short and J 4 bases short, with 18 bases between. This CDR3 comprises 17 residues. Germline V gene sequence: CDR1 MNHEY, CDR2 SVGEGT. CDR3 amino acids: CASSYPPAYRVNQPQHF. CDR3 nucleotides: TGTGCCAGCAGTTACCCTCCCGCGTACAGGGTAAATCAGCCCCAGCATTTT.

This clonotype was picked up a small number of times. Since a much larger clone is just one base distant, this may be a read error. The V and J genes are TRBV3-1 and TRBJ2-7; tentatively, D is TRBD2 (6 bases). This CDR3 has 13 amino acids. V shed 3 bases and J shed 6 bases, with 12 bases lying between them. The germline gives CDR1 LGHDT, CDR2 YNNKEL (reference sequence). The CDR3: CASSQGGDGEQYF. CDR3 in DNA: TGTGCCAGCAGCCAGGGCGGGGACGGCGAGCAGTACTTC.

V usage is TRBV11-2 and J usage is TRBJ2-7; 8 nucleotides agree with TRBD2. CDR3 length equals 14 residues. The V and J ends lost 5 bases and 5 bases, in that order; junction bases with no gene match: 8. Germline V gene lookup returns CDR1 SGHAT and CDR2 FQNNGV. CDR3 sequence reads: CASSPGGAIHEQYF. CDR3 coding DNA: TGTGCCAGCAGCCCCGGGGGGGCTATACACGAGCAGTACTTC. Drawing the rest from reference TRBV11-2 and TRBJ2-7, the complete variable domain is EAGVAQSPRYKIIEKRQSVAFWCNPISGHATLYWYQQILGQGPKLLIQFQNNGVVDDSQLPKDRFSAERLKGVDSTLKIQPAKLEDSAVYLCASSPGGAIHEQYFGPGTRLTVT.

In its sample, this clonotype was seen many times. The chain has TRBV20-1 and TRBJ2-7; 10 nucleotides agree with TRBD2. The CDR3 sequence is 14 residues long. Germline V CDR1 and CDR2: DFQATT, SNEGSKA (reference sequence). V shed 0 bases and J 1 base; nucleotides not matched to a gene: 0. CDR3 in amino acids: CSARELAGSYEQYF. CDR3 nucleotide sequence: TGCAGTGCTAGAGAACTAGCGGGGTCCTACGAGCAGTACTTC.

This clonotype was found many times. This rearrangement joins TRBV7-2 to TRBJ2-1; D is perhaps TRBD1 (5 bases). This CDR3 is built from 13 residues. V was shortened by 4 bases and J by 4 bases, with 8 bases between the two germline ends. Germline lookup yields CDR1 SGHTA and CDR2 FQGNSA. The CDR3 nucleotides read TGTGCCAGCAGCTCCCGACAGTACAATGAGCAGTTCTTC. Translation gives CASSSRQYNEQFF.

As regards this clonotype: A far larger clone lies a single base away; this is likely a read error. This sequence joins TRBV6-9 and TRBJ2-3, with D possibly being TRBD1 or TRBD2 (5 bases each). The CDR3 is 16 residues long. Trimming left V 3 bases short and J 2 bases short, with 15 bases between. The germline V gene encodes CDR1 MNHGY and CDR2 SVAAGI. This chain's CDR3 is CASSYSRLGPTDTQYF. In DNA, the CDR3 is TGTGCCAGCAGTTACTCTCGGCTGGGACCCACAGATACGCAGTATTTT.

Written as DNA, the CDR3 is TGTGCCAGCAGGTGCAGTCAAGCCTACAATGAGCAGTTCTTC. Amino acid sequence: CASRCSQAYNEQFF. V is TRBV6-1 and J is TRBJ2-1; no clear D. Trimming removed 6 bases at V and 2 bases at J, with 11 bases between. The CDR3 spans 14 residues. Germline CDR1 MNHNS, CDR2 SASEGT.

This clonotype was counted many times. Since a much larger clone is just one base distant, this may be a read error. The gene calls are TRBV2 and TRBJ2-2, with D perhaps TRBD1 or TRBD2 (5 bases each). Germline V gene sequence: CDR1 SNHLY, CDR2 FYNNEI. The CDR3 is 14 residues long. Between the trimmed V and J ends, which lost 11 bases and 5 bases, there was a span of 18 bases. CDR3 protein: CAGSSVGETGELFF. CDR3 DNA: TGTGCCGGATCTTCTGTGGGGGAAACCGGGGAGCTGTTTTTT. The complete variable domain, with remaining parts taken from reference TRBV2 and TRBJ2-2, reads EPEVTQTPSHQVTQMGQEVILRCVPISNHLYFYWYRQILGQKVEFLVSFYNNEISEKSEIFDDQFSVERPDGSNFTLKIRSTKLEDSAMYFCAGSSVGETGELFFGEGSRLTVL.

This clonotype occurred many times. The chain recombines TRBV24-1 with TRBJ2-3, with 10 bases matching TRBD2. This CDR3 comprises 16 residues. V shed 4 bases, J shed 2 bases, and the junction held 5 bases outside the gene matches. CDR1 is KGHDR, CDR2 SFDVKD, per germline. CDR3 DNA: TGTGCCACCAGTGACACCGGGACTAGCGACACAGATACGCAGTATTTT. It specifies CATSDTGTSDTDTQYF.

This clonotype is classed as medium-sized. The chain uses TRBV20-1 and TRBJ2-7, with D perhaps TRBD2 (5 bases). Germline V lookup: CDR1 DFQATT, CDR2 SNEGSKA (reference sequence). Trimming left V 1 base short and J 0 bases short, with 7 bases between. This CDR3 has 13 residues. The CDR3 DNA reads TGCAGTGCTAGAGCGGGGAGCTCCTACGAGCAGTACTTC. Its translation: CSARAGSSYEQYF.

The chain is built from TRBV12-3 or TRBV12-4 and TRBJ2-7; 10 bases match TRBD2. The J call could be wrong; TRBJ2-3 is a better fit for the DNA end. This CDR3 is 18 amino acids long. The CDR3 sequence: CASIPQGSLAGAGGTQYF. CDR3 in DNA: TGTGCCAGCATTCCACAGGGGTCTCTAGCGGGGGCAGGAGGTACACAGTATTTT.

This clonotype was detected many times. The chain recombines TRBV4-1 with TRBJ2-1; TRBD2 agrees at 14 bases. Germline CDR1 reads MGHRA; CDR2 reads YSYEKL. Trimming took 1 base from V and 9 from J; bases not matched to a gene: 8. This CDR3 comprises 17 residues. The CDR3 nucleotides are TGCGCCAGCAGCCAAGGGGGGACTAGCGGGAGAAGGGGTGAGCAGTTCTTC. This codes for CASSQGGTSGRRGEQFF.

The V gene is TRBV6-4, the J gene TRBJ2-7; TRBD2 matches 10 bases. CDR1 is MRHNA, CDR2 SNTAGT, per germline. This CDR3 region has 16 residues. The ends lost 5 bases at V and 7 bases at J; junction bases unmatched: 14. Written as DNA, the CDR3 is TGTGCCAGCAGTTCACACGCGAGCGGGAGGGCAGGAGAGCAGTACTTC. This codes for CASSSHASGRAGEQYF.

V gene TRBV6-1 combines with J gene TRBJ2-1, with 11 bases fitting TRBD1. The V gene's germline CDR1 is MNHNS and CDR2 SASEGT. J was trimmed by 6 bases and V by 0 bases; bases with no gene match: 1. The CDR3 has 15 residues. In DNA form, the CDR3 reads TGTGCCAGCAGTGAAGCCGGGACAGGGGGCAATGAGCAGTTCTTC. It is translated as CASSEAGTGGNEQFF.

The chain joins TRBV20-1 to TRBJ2-1; 7 nucleotides match TRBD2. The V gene end was trimmed by 0 bases and the J gene end by 4 bases; junction bases not matched to a gene: 9. The CDR3 consists of 16 residues. Looked up from germline, CDR1 is DFQATT and CDR2 is SNEGSKA (reference sequence). This CDR3 is CSARDGGGLSYNEQFF. The DNA of the CDR3 is TGCAGTGCTAGAGATGGGGGGGGACTTAGTTACAATGAGCAGTTCTTC.

As regards this clonotype: At one boundary the junction diverges from the germline segment, which might be a read error. The chain links TRBV5-1 to TRBJ2-1; tentative D call: TRBD2 (5 bases). Germline values: CDR1 SGHRS, CDR2 YFSETQ. The CDR3 sequence is 14 residues long. This chain's CDR3 is CANSPSVRVYEQFF. CDR3 in DNA: TGCGCCAACAGCCCGTCCGTGAGGGTGTATGAGCAGTTCTTC. Variable domain in full (rest from reference TRBV5-1 and TRBJ2-1): KAGVTQTPRYLIKTRGQQVTLSCSPISGHRSVSWYQQTPGQGLQFLFEYFSETQRNKGNFPGRFSGRQFSNSRSEMNVSTLELGDSALYLCANSPSVRVYEQFFGPGTRLTVL.

This clonotype is medium-sized. The chain is built from TRBV27 and TRBJ1-6; 7 bases line up with TRBD1. V was pared by 6 bases and J by 8 bases, with 1 base of the junction left unmatched. There are 12 residues in the CDR3. Germline V CDR1 and CDR2: MNHEY, SMNVEV (reference sequence). CDR3 protein: CASRTGDSPLHF. DNA of the CDR3: TGTGCCAGCAGAACAGGGGATTCACCCCTCCACTTT.

The rearrangement uses TRBV9 and TRBJ1-2; no clear D. The germline gives CDR1 SGDLS, CDR2 YYNGEE. The CDR3 consists of 15 residues. Trimming stripped 0 bases from V and 10 bases from J, with 19 bases between. DNA of the CDR3: TGTGCCAGCAGCGTAGGTGGTGCTACTAACTATTTCTACACCTTC. Its translation is CASSVGGATNYFYTF.